The 5 T cell receptor beta chains in this list originate from one sample, sequenced in a study of OX40 agonist ivuxolimab in advanced cancers. Sequencing used immunoSEQ multiplex PCR; TCRdb keeps in-frame clones, though not all of them. The sample holds some 86,000 clones, about nine tenths seen once. This material consisted of CD4+ or CD8+ T cells sorted from blood, taken in a trial of the OX40 agonist ivuxolimab. These receptors all come from an adult with an advanced solid tumor such as melanoma, head and neck, liver or kidney cancer.

The rearrangement links TRBV4-1 to TRBJ1-2, with D possibly TRBD1 on 5 matching bases. The CDR3 runs to 14 residues. V was shortened by 2 bases and J by 8 bases, with 15 bases between the two germline ends. Germline values: CDR1 MGHRA, CDR2 YSYEKL. CDR3 bases: TGCGCCAGCAGCCAAATCATCGGGGGAGGGGGCTACACCTTC. This gives the protein CASSQIIGGGGYTF.

This clone has only one observation. The chain has TRBV19 and TRBJ2-3; 15 nucleotides agree with TRBD2. Germline loops: CDR1 LNHDA, CDR2 SQIVND (reference sequence). After removal of 5 bases from V and 2 bases from J, the junction contained 5 bases not matched to a gene. The CDR3 sequence is 17 residues long. CDR3 residues: CASSLGLAGGVTDTQYF. The CDR3 nucleotides are TGTGCCAGTAGTTTGGGACTAGCGGGGGGCGTCACAGATACGCAGTATTTT.

This clone came up once. The rearrangement links TRBV6-1 to TRBJ2-2; either TRBD1 or TRBD2 may supply D (5 bases each). Germline loops: CDR1 MNHNS, CDR2 SASEGT. V shed 7 bases and J shed 0 bases, with 12 bases lying between them. The CDR3 contains 15 residues. CDR3 loop: CASIWGTANTGELFF. CDR3 DNA: TGTGCCAGCATATGGGGGACGGCGAACACCGGGGAGCTGTTTTTT.

This sequence joins TRBV11-3 and TRBJ2-2; D call uncertain. Germline V gene sequence: CDR1 SGHNT, CDR2 YENEEA. The V and J ends lost 5 bases and 2 bases respectively, with 15 bases between them. This CDR3 contains 16 residues. The DNA of the CDR3 is TGTGCCAGCAGCCCATTTGAAGGCGGCAACACCGGGGAGCTGTTTTTT. Protein product: CASSPFEGGNTGELFF.

V gene TRBV5-5 combines with J gene TRBJ1-5; possibly TRBD1 for D (5 bases). V lost 0 bases and J lost 2, with 12 bases in between. The CDR3 spans 16 residues. Germline values: CDR1 SGHKS, CDR2 YYEKEE (reference sequence). In DNA, the CDR3 is TGTGCCAGCAGCTTGGTGGGGGGAGAAGGCAATCAGCCCCAGCATTTT. As protein: CASSLVGGEGNQPQHF.